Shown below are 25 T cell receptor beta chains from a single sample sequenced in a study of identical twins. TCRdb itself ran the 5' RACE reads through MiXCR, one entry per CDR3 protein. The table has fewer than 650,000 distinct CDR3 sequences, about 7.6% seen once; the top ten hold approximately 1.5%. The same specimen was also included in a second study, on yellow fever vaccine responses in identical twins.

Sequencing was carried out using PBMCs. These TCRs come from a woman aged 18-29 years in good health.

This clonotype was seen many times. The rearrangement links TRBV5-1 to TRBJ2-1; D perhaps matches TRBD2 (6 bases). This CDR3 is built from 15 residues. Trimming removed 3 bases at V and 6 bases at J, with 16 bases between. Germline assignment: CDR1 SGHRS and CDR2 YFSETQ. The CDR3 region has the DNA TGCGCCAGCAGCTATGGGGGACTCCTCATCAATGAGCAGTTCTTC. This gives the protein CASSYGGLLINEQFF.

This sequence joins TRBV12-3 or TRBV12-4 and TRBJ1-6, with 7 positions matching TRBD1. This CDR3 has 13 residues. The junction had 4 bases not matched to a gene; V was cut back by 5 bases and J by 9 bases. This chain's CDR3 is CASSDRAISPLHF. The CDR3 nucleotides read TGTGCCAGCAGTGACAGGGCTATTTCACCCCTCCACTTT.

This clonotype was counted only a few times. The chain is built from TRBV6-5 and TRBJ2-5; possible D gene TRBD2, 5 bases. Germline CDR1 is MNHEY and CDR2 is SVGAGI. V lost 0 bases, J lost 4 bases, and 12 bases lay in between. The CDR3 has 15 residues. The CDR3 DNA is TGTGCCAGCAGTTACTCGAGGACGGGGAGAGAGACCCAGTACTTC. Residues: CASSYSRTGRETQYF.

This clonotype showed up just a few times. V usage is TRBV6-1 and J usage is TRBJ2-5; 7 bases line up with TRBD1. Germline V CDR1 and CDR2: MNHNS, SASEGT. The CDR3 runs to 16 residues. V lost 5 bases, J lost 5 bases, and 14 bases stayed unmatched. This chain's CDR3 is CASSKRQGTPRETQYF. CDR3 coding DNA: TGTGCCAGCAGTAAAAGACAGGGTACGCCCCGGGAGACCCAGTACTTC.

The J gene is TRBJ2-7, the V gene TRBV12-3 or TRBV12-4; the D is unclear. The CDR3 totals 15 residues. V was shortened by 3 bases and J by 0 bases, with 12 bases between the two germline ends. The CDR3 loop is CASSLKARSSYEQYF. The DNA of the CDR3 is TGTGCCAGCAGTTTGAAGGCCAGGAGCTCCTACGAGCAGTACTTC.

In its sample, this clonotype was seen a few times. DNA for the CDR3: TGTGCCAGCAGTTATCTGGGAGCCGGGGAGCTGTTTTTT. It yields the protein CASSYLGAGELFF. The chain combines TRBV6-5 with TRBJ2-2; maybe TRBD2 (5 bases). The CDR3 loop spans 13 amino acids. Trimming cost V 3 bases and J 6 bases, with 8 bases left between them. Germline V gives CDR1 MNHEY, CDR2 SVGAGI.

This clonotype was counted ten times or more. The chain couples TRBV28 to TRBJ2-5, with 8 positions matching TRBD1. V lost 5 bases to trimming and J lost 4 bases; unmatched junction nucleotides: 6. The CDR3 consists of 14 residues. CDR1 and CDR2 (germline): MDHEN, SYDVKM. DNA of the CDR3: TGTGCCAGCAGTCCCAGGACAGGGACAGAGACCCAGTACTTC. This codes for CASSPRTGTETQYF.

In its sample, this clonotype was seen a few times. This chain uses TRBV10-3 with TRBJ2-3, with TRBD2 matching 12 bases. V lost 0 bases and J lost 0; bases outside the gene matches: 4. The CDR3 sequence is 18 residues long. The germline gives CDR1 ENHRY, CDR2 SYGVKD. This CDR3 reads CAISESSGLAGSTDTQYF. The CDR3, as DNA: TGTGCCATCAGTGAGTCGAGCGGACTAGCGGGAAGCACAGATACGCAGTATTTT.

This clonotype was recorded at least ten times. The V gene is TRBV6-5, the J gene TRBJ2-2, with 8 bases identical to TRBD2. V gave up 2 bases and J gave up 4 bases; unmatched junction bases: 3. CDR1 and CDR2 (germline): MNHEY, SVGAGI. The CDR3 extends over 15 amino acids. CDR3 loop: CASSYGAGATGELFF. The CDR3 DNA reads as TGTGCCAGCAGTTACGGAGCGGGAGCCACCGGGGAGCTGTTTTTT.

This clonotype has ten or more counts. DNA of the CDR3: TGTGCCAGCAGCTCGATAGGGGACACCGGGGAGCTGTTTTTT. This encodes CASSSIGDTGELFF. V and J are TRBV11-2 and TRBJ2-2; possibly TRBD1 for D (5 bases). CDR3 size: 14 residues. V was cut by 4 bases and J by 3 bases, with 9 bases left in between. Germline lookup yields CDR1 SGHAT and CDR2 FQNNGV.

The CDR3 sequence: CASSRRTGRGVGGELFF. CDR3 bases: TGCGCCAGCAGCCGACGAACCGGCCGGGGTGTCGGAGGGGAGCTGTTTTTT. The V gene is TRBV5-1, the J gene TRBJ2-2, with TRBD2 as a possible D gene (5 bases). V was trimmed by 4 bases and J by 8 bases, leaving 24 bases between them. The CDR3 contains 17 residues. Germline loops: CDR1 SGHRS, CDR2 YFSETQ.

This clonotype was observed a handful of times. The CDR3 spells CASSLGTSGGNTDTQYF. The CDR3 DNA follows: TGCGCCAGCAGCTTGGGGACTAGCGGGGGAAACACAGATACGCAGTATTTT. The chain carries TRBV5-1 and TRBJ2-3; TRBD2 matches at 13 bases. V lost 0 bases, J lost 2 bases, and 3 bases stayed unmatched. CDR3 size: 17 residues. Germline assignment: CDR1 SGHRS and CDR2 YFSETQ.

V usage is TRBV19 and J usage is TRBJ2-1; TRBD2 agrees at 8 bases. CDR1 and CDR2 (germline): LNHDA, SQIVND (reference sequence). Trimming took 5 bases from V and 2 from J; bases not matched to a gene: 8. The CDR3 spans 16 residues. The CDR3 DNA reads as TGTGCCAGTAGTTACCGGCGGGGGGTACCCTACAATGAGCAGTTCTTC. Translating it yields CASSYRRGVPYNEQFF. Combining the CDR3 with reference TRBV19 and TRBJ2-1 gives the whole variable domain DGGITQSPKYLFRKEGQNVTLSCEQNLNHDAMYWYRQDPGQGLRLIYYSQIVNDFQKGDIAEGYSVSREKKESFPLTVTSAQKNPTAFYLCASSYRRGVPYNEQFFGPGTRLTVL.

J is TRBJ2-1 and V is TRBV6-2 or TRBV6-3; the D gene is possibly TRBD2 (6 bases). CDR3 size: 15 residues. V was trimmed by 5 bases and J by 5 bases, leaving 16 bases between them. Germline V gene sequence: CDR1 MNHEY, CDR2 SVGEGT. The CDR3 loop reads CASSGGVHLNNEQFF. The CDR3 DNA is TGTGCCAGCAGTGGAGGGGTACACCTTAACAATGAGCAGTTCTTC.

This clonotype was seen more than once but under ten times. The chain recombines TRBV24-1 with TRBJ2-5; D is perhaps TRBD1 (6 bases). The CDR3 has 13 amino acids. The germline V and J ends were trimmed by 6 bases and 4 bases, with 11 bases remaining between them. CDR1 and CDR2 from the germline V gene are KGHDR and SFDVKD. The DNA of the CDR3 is TGTGCCACCAGTCCCAGAGGGGGAGAGACCCAGTACTTC. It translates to CATSPRGGETQYF.

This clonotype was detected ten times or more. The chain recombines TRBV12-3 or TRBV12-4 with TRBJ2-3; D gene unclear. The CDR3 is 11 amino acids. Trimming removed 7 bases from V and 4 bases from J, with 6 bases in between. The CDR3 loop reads CASTDSDTQYF. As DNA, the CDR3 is TGTGCCAGCACTGATTCAGATACGCAGTATTTT.

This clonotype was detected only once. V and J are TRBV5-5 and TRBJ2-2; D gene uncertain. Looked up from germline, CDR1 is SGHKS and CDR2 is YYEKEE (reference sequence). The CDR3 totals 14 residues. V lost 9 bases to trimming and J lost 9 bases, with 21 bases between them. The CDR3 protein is CAIGHGLWTWELFF. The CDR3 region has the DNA TGTGCCATCGGCCATGGGCTGTGGACCTGGGAGCTGTTTTTT.

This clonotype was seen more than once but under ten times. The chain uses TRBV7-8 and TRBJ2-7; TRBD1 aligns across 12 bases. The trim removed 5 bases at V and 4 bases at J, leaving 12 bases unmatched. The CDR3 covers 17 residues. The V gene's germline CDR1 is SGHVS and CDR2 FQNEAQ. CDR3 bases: TGTGCCAGCAGCGCCTGGGGGGACAGGGGGCGTCGGTACGAGCAGTACGTC. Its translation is CASSAWGDRGRRYEQYV.

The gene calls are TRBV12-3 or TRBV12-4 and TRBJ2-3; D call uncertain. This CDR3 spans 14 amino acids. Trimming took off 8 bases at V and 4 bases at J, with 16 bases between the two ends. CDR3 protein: CASQPRASSDTQYF. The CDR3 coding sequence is TGTGCCAGCCAACCTCGGGCCTCCTCAGATACGCAGTATTTT.

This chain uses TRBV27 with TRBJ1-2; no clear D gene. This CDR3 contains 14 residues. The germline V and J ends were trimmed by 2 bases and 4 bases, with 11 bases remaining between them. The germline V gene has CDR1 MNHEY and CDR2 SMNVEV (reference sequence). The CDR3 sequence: CASSLGEGSYGYTF. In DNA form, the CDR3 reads TGTGCCAGCAGTTTAGGGGAGGGAAGCTATGGCTACACCTTC.

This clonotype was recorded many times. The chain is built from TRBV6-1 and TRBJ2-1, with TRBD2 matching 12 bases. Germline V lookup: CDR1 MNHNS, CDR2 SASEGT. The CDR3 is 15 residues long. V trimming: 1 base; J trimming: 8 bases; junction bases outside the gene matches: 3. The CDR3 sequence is CASSEGTSGRHEQFF. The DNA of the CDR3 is TGTGCCAGCAGTGAAGGTACTAGCGGGAGGCATGAGCAGTTCTTC.

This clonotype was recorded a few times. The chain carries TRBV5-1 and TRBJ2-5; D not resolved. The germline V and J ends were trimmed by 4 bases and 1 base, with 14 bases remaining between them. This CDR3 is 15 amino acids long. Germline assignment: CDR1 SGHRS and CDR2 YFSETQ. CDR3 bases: TGCGCCAGCAGCCTCGAGGCCTGGGTCCAAGAGACCCAGTACTTC. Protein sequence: CASSLEAWVQETQYF.

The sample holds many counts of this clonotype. This CDR3 reads CASSLAGMILHF. The CDR3, as DNA: TGTGCCAGCAGTTTGGCAGGGATGATCTTACACTTT. This chain connects TRBV12-3 or TRBV12-4 to TRBJ1-6; tentative D call: TRBD1 (5 bases). CDR3 length: 12 amino acids. V was shortened by 3 bases and J by 19 bases, with 16 bases between the two germline ends.

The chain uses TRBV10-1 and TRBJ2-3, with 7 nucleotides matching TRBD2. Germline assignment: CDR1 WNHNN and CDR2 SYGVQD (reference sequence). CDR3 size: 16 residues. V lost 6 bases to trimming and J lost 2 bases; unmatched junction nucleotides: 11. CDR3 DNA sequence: TGCGCCAGCAGCTCCTTTGGGCGGGGGAACACAGATACGCAGTATTTT. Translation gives CASSSFGRGNTDTQYF.

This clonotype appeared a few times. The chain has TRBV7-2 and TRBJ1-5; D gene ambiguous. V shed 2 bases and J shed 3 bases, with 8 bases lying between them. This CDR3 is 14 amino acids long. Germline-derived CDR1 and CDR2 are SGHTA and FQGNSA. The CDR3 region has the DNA TGTGCCAGCAGCTTAACACGTGCCAATCAGCCCCAGCATTTT. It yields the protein CASSLTRANQPQHF.